These 23 T cell receptor beta chains were all obtained from the same sample, sequenced in a study of blood T cell repertoires in COVID-19. Libraries were prepared by immunoSEQ multiplex PCR; TCRdb keeps only in-frame clonotypes and omits some of them. The sample gives under 350,000 clones, 85% of which show up once; less than 15% is in the top ten. The sample was peripheral blood. All receptors come from a human donor in a cohort sampled during active COVID-19.

This chain connects TRBV19 to TRBJ1-5; perhaps TRBD1 as D (6 bases). CDR1 is LNHDA and CDR2 is SQIVND in the germline V gene (reference sequence). The CDR3 spans 16 residues. V lost 1 base, J lost 2 bases, and 12 bases lay in between. The CDR3 loop is CASSIAGARGNQPQHF. The CDR3 DNA sequence: TGTGCCAGTAGTATAGCAGGGGCGCGGGGCAATCAGCCCCAGCATTTT.

The V and J genes are TRBV30 and TRBJ2-1; D gene uncertain. The ends were cut back, 1 base at V and 7 bases at J, with 20 bases in the middle. The CDR3 consists of 16 residues. CDR1 is GTSNPN, CDR2 SVGIG, per germline (reference sequence). CDR3 sequence: CAWSDWRRIVRNEQFF. The CDR3 nucleotides are TGTGCCTGGAGTGATTGGCGGAGAATCGTTCGAAATGAGCAGTTCTTC.

This chain joins TRBV12-5 and TRBJ2-3; perhaps TRBD2 as D (6 bases). Trimming cost V 7 bases and J 4 bases, with 15 bases left between them. The V gene's germline CDR1 is LGHNT and CDR2 FRNRAP. The CDR3 consists of 14 residues. The CDR3 DNA sequence: TGTGCTAGTGTAGGGGAGCGGGTCCCAGATACGCAGTATTTT. It is translated as CASVGERVPDTQYF.

The chain uses TRBV29-1 and TRBJ2-5; D not certain. CDR1 and CDR2 from the germline V gene are SQVTM and ANQGSEA. The CDR3 totals 13 residues. Deletions cut 5 bases from V and 1 base from J, with 11 bases between. The CDR3 DNA reads TGCAGCGTTTACGTCACAGCCCAAGAGACCCAGTACTTC. Translation: CSVYVTAQETQYF.

V gene TRBV28 combines with J gene TRBJ2-5, with D tentatively TRBD1 (5 bases). Germline lookup yields CDR1 MDHEN and CDR2 SYDVKM. Between the trimmed V and J ends, which lost 5 bases and 7 bases, there was a span of 14 bases. The CDR3 length is 13 residues. CDR3: CASSLGVLGTQYF. In DNA form, the CDR3 reads TGTGCCAGCAGTCTAGGGGTCCTTGGGACCCAGTACTTC.

Of note for this clone: Additional DNA sequences in this sample encode the identical CDR3. This rearrangement joins TRBV27 to TRBJ1-1, with 8 bases identical to TRBD1. Germline CDR1 MNHEY, CDR2 SMNVEV (reference sequence). Unmatched junction bases numbered 5, after V lost 7 bases and J lost 1 base. CDR3 length: 14 amino acids. Written as DNA, the CDR3 is TGTGCCAGCAAGCTGGACAGGGAGAACACTGAAGCTTTCTTT. It yields the protein CASKLDRENTEAFF.

This rearrangement joins TRBV18 to TRBJ2-7, with 7 bases identical to TRBD1. The CDR3 is made up of 13 amino acids. Trimming removed 4 bases from V and 6 bases from J; junction bases left unmatched: 6. Germline V gene data show CDR1 as KGHSH and CDR2 as LQKENI. This CDR3 is CASSQLQGSEQYF. CDR3 bases: TGTGCCAGCTCACAATTACAGGGGTCCGAGCAGTACTTC. The full variable domain, with the rest looked up from reference TRBV18 and TRBJ2-7, is NAGVMQNPRHLVRRRGQEARLRCSPMKGHSHVYWYRQLPEEGLKFMVYLQKENIIDESGMPKERFSAEFPKEGPSILRIQQVVRGDSAAYFCASSQLQGSEQYFGPGTRLTVT.

The rearrangement links TRBV15 to TRBJ2-3; D is ambiguous. The CDR3 loop spans 17 amino acids. The V and J ends lost 0 bases and 12 bases respectively, with 25 bases between them. Germline values: CDR1 LNHNV, CDR2 YYDKDF (reference sequence). The CDR3 bases are TGTGCCACCAGCAGAGATTTTCAGGTTCAAGCTTTGATCGAACAGTATTTT. Translating gives CATSRDFQVQALIEQYF.

The gene calls are TRBV28 and TRBJ1-6, with 9 bases identical to TRBD1. V trimming: 7 bases; J trimming: 10 bases; junction bases outside the gene matches: 11. The CDR3 runs to 15 residues. CDR1 and CDR2 (germline): MDHEN, SYDVKM. The CDR3 DNA sequence: TGTGCCAGCAAAGAACCGGGACAGGGCCCCTCACCCCTCCACTTT. As protein: CASKEPGQGPSPLHF.

The V and J genes are TRBV18 and TRBJ2-3; 7 bases are shared with TRBD2. CDR1 is KGHSH, CDR2 LQKENI, per germline. The trim removed 6 bases at V and 3 bases at J, leaving 9 bases unmatched. This CDR3 spans 15 amino acids. The CDR3 DNA follows: TGTGCCAGCTCTACCGGGACTATTGGGACAGATACGCAGTATTTT. Its translation: CASSTGTIGTDTQYF.

This chain joins TRBV24-1 and TRBJ2-7, with no clear D. Per germline, CDR1 KGHDR and CDR2 SFDVKD. Trimming took off 8 bases at V and 2 bases at J, with 9 bases between the two ends. CDR3 length equals 12 residues. The CDR3 here is CATTRSAYEQYF. CDR3 DNA: TGTGCCACCACGCGCAGCGCCTACGAGCAGTACTTC.

V and J are TRBV18 and TRBJ2-2; D is unresolved. The ends were cut back, 3 bases at V and 4 bases at J, with 9 bases in the middle. The CDR3 is 14 residues long. Germline loops: CDR1 KGHSH, CDR2 LQKENI. DNA of the CDR3: TGTGCCAGCTCACCGGGCTTTGCCACCGGGGAGCTGTTTTTT. Amino acids: CASSPGFATGELFF.

Only one count was recorded for this clone. CDR3 coding DNA: TGTGCCAGCAGCCCACCTGGGACTAGCGGGACTGGTAAGCAGTACTTC. Protein sequence: CASSPPGTSGTGKQYF. The rearrangement links TRBV7-9 to TRBJ2-7; 13 nucleotides align to TRBD2. Unmatched junction bases numbered 12, after V lost 5 bases and J lost 8 bases. The CDR3 is 16 amino acids. Germline assignment: CDR1 SEHNR and CDR2 FQNEAQ (reference sequence).

The J gene is TRBJ1-2, the V gene TRBV7-9; maybe TRBD1 (5 bases). V lost 8 bases to trimming and J lost 4 bases, with 26 bases between them. This CDR3 has 17 residues. CDR1 and CDR2 (germline): SEHNR, FQNEAQ (reference sequence). The CDR3 DNA is TGTGCCAGCTCGTCCCGTGTAGGGCAGGGAGGGTCCTATGGCTACACCTTC. Translated, it gives CASSSRVGQGGSYGYTF.

This clone was seen once. This chain uses TRBV27 with TRBJ1-1; tentative D call: TRBD1 (5 bases). V was cut by 5 bases and J by 8 bases, with 15 bases left in between. This CDR3 has 13 amino acids. Germline V lookup: CDR1 MNHEY, CDR2 SMNVEV (reference sequence). The CDR3 region has the DNA TGTGCCAGCAGTGCCAACAGGTTTCTGGAAGCTTTCTTT. Translation gives CASSANRFLEAFF.

The chain carries TRBV6-5 and TRBJ2-7; the match to TRBD2 covers 8 bases. Trimming cost V 7 bases and J 0 bases; bases outside gene matches: 8. Per germline, CDR1 MNHEY and CDR2 SVGAGI. CDR3 length: 15 amino acids. In DNA form, the CDR3 reads TGTGCCAGCACCCAAGGTAGCGGGGCCTCCTACGAGCAGTACTTC. It is translated as CASTQGSGASYEQYF.

The chain has TRBV7-9 and TRBJ2-7; TRBD1 matches 8 bases. V was clipped by 2 bases and J by 4 bases; unmatched bases: 10. Per germline, CDR1 SEHNR and CDR2 FQNEAQ (reference sequence). CDR3 size: 16 residues. Written as DNA, the CDR3 is TGTGCCAGCAGCTTAAAGACGGGACAGGTGGTATACGAGCAGTACTTC. It codes for CASSLKTGQVVYEQYF.

This chain connects TRBV6-4 to TRBJ2-1, with D maybe TRBD2 (7 bases). This CDR3 has 15 residues. Trimming shortened V by 8 bases and J by 5 bases, and 19 bases separated the two germline ends. Germline assignment: CDR1 MRHNA and CDR2 SNTAGT. CDR3 in amino acids: CASGWVAGAHNEQFF. The CDR3 DNA follows: TGTGCCAGCGGATGGGTGGCGGGGGCTCACAATGAGCAGTTCTTC.

The V gene is TRBV30, the J gene TRBJ1-2; D possibly corresponds to TRBD1 (5 bases). The CDR3 length is 14 residues. Germline V gene sequence: CDR1 GTSNPN, CDR2 SVGIG (reference sequence). The V end lost 6 bases, the J end lost 0 bases, and 14 bases lay between the germline ends. The CDR3 nucleotides read TGTGCCTGTCGGGGGGGACGAGCTAACTATGGCTACACCTTC. It yields the protein CACRGGRANYGYTF.

The DNA of the CDR3 is TGTGCCAGCAGCTTAGGCGTCAGCGGGAGGGGTGAGACCCAGTACTTC. It is translated as CASSLGVSGRGETQYF. The chain combines TRBV7-3 with TRBJ2-5, with 10 positions matching TRBD2. The CDR3 sequence is 16 residues long. Trimming at V came to 2 bases and at J to 5 bases, leaving 8 bases not matched to a gene. In germline, CDR1 is SGHTA, CDR2 FQGTGA. The full variable domain, completed using reference TRBV7-3 and TRBJ2-5, is GAGVSQTPSNKVTEKGKYVELRCDPISGHTALYWYRQSLGQGPEFLIYFQGTGAADDSGLPNDRFFAVRPEGSVSTLKIQRTERGDSAVYLCASSLGVSGRGETQYFGPGTRLLVL.

The count of this clone is one. The rearrangement joins TRBV15 to TRBJ2-3, with unresolved D. Per germline, CDR1 LNHNV and CDR2 YYDKDF (reference sequence). Trimming pared 1 base from V and 0 bases from J, leaving 17 bases between. This CDR3 is 18 amino acids long. CDR3 coding DNA: TGTGCCACCAGCAGAGTTGAGGCAGTAAAACCTAGCACAGATACGCAGTATTTT. Protein sequence: CATSRVEAVKPSTDTQYF.

The chain carries TRBV6-2 or TRBV6-3 and TRBJ1-1; D remains unclear. Germline V gene sequence: CDR1 MNHEY, CDR2 SVGEGT. V was shortened by 2 bases and J by 0 bases, with 13 bases between the two germline ends. CDR3 size: 16 residues. The DNA for the CDR3 is TGTGCCAGCAGTTACCACCCCTCCGAGCTGAACACTGAAGCTTTCTTT. Amino acid sequence: CASSYHPSELNTEAFF.

V gene TRBV7-9 combines with J gene TRBJ2-1, with 10 bases fitting TRBD2. The CDR3 spans 18 residues. CDR1 is SEHNR and CDR2 is FQNEAQ in the germline V gene (reference sequence). Trimming took 5 bases from V and 3 from J; bases not matched to a gene: 13. The CDR3 region is CASSLKPSGSPDYNEQFF. The CDR3 nucleotides read TGTGCCAGCAGCCTAAAGCCTAGCGGGAGCCCAGACTACAATGAGCAGTTCTTC.